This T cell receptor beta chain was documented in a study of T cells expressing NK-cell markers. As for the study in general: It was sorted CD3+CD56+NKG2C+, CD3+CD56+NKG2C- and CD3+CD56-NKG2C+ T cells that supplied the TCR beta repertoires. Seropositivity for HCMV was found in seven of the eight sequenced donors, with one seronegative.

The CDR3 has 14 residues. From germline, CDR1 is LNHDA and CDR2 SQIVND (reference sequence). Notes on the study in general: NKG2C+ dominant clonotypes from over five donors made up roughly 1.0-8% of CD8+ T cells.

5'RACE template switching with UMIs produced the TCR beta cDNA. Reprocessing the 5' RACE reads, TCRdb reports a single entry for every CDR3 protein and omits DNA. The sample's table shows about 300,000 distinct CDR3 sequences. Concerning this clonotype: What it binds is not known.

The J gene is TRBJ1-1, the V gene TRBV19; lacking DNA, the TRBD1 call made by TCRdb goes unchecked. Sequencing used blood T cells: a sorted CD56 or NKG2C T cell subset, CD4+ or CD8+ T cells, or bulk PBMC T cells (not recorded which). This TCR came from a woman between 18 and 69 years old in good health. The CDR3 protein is CASSIGLRGTEAFF.